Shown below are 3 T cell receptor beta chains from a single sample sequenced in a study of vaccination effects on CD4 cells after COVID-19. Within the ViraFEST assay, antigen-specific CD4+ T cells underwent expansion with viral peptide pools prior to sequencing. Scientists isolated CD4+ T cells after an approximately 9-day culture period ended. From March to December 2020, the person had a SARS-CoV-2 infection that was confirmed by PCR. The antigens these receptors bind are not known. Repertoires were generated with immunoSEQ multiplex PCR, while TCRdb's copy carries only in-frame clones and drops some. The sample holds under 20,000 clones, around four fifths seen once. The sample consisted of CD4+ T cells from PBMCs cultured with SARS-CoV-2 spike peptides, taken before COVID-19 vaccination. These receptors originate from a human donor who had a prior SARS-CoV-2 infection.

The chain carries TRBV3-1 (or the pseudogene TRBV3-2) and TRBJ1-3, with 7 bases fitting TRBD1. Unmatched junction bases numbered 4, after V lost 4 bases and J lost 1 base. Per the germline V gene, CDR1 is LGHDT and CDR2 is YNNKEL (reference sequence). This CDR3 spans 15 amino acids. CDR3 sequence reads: CASSLGTASGNTIYF. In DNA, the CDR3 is TGTGCCAGCAGCCTCGGGACAGCATCTGGAAACACCATATATTTT.

In DNA form, the CDR3 reads TGTGCCAGCGGCCAGGGGGACGAAAAACTGTTTTTT. As protein: CASGQGDEKLFF. The gene calls are TRBV12-3 or TRBV12-4 and TRBJ1-4, with TRBD1 matching 7 bases. This CDR3 contains 12 residues. The J segment lost 8 bases and the V segment lost 8 bases, leaving 5 bases of the junction unmatched.

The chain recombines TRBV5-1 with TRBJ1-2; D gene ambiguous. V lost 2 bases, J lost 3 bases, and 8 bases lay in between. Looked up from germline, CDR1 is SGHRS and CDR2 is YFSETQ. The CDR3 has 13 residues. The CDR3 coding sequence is TGCGCCAGCAGCTTCAACAGCTACTATGGCTACACCTTC. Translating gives CASSFNSYYGYTF. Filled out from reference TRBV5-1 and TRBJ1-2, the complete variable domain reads KAGVTQTPRYLIKTRGQQVTLSCSPISGHRSVSWYQQTPGQGLQFLFEYFSETQRNKGNFPGRFSGRQFSNSRSEMNVSTLELGDSALYLCASSFNSYYGYTFGSGTRLTVV.